The TCR beta chain under discussion was sequenced for a study of blood T cell repertoires in COVID-19. The CDR3 is made up of 12 amino acids. V gave up 6 bases and J gave up 8 bases; unmatched junction bases: 4. Germline CDR1 is LNHDA and CDR2 is SQIVND (reference sequence). The method was immunoSEQ multiplex PCR; TCRdb's version includes in-frame clones alone and lacks a portion of them. This table has roughly 110,000 clones, around 83% appearing once. The sequence came from a man in his 70s with acute or convalescent COVID-19. The material sequenced was peripheral blood. The rearrangement links TRBV19 to TRBJ1-2; TRBD1 matches at 9 bases. As DNA, the CDR3 is TGTGCCAGTAGAAGACAGGGGGTCGGCTACACCTTC. The encoded protein is CASRRQGVGYTF.